These T cell receptor beta chains were read from a single sample in a study of blood T cell repertoires in COVID-19. The protocol was immunoSEQ multiplex PCR, while the TCRdb copy is restricted to in-frame clones and leaves out a portion. The sample includes around 100,000 clones, about nine tenths of them seen just once. Sequenced: peripheral blood. These receptors originate from a man aged 35-49 years with acute or convalescent COVID-19. Both conserved end residues are part of each CDR3. The order of the fields is clone size, D gene, V gene, J gene, CDR3 DNA, CDR3 protein. A D gene is named only where the DNA matches it firmly. Not every row has a clone size; where given, it reads once, few, many or a size class.

>NA|NA|TRBV18|TRBJ2-7
TGTGCCAGCTCACCACGGACTCTCCGGGACGAGCAGTACTTC
CASSPRTLRDEQYF
>NA|NA|TRBV5-1|TRBJ1-2
TGCGCCAGCAGTAGGGAAGGGGCGAACTATGGCTACACCTTC
CASSREGANYGYTF
>NA|NA|TRBV6-1|TRBJ1-4
TGTGCCAGCAGTAAAGCGATACCGGGTCGAACTAATGAAAAACTGTTTTTT
CASSKAIPGRTNEKLFF
>NA|TRBD1|TRBV11-3|TRBJ2-7
TGTGCCAGCAGCCAGTCACAGGGGAACGAGCAGTACTTC
CASSQSQGNEQYF
>NA|TRBD1|TRBV7-2|TRBJ1-4
TGTGCCAGCAGCTGGACAGGGGAAAAACTGTTTTTT
CASSWTGEKLFF
>NA|TRBD2|TRBV7-2|TRBJ2-7
TGTGCCAGCAGCTTAGACGGGACTAGCTTAATTCACGAGCAGTACTTC
CASSLDGTSLIHEQYF
>NA|NA|TRBV7-3|TRBJ1-3
TGTGCCAGCAGCTTAATGGGCCGTACCTCTGGAAACACCATATATTTT
CASSLMGRTSGNTIYF
>once|NA|TRBV19|TRBJ2-5
TGTGCCAGTAGCCAAAAGGGGGGGTGGCAGACCCAGTACTTC
CASSQKGGWQTQYF
>NA|TRBD2|TRBV19|TRBJ2-7
TGTGCCAGTAGTACCGGGACTAGGACCGAGCAGTACTTC
CASSTGTRTEQYF
>NA|TRBD2|TRBV20-1|TRBJ2-3
TGCAGTGCTAGTAGCGGGGGGGACACAGATACGCAGTATTTT
CSASSGGDTDTQYF
>once|NA|TRBV5-1|TRBJ1-1
TGCGCCAGCAGCTTGACTGCGAACACTGAAGCTTTCTTT
CASSLTANTEAFF
>NA|NA|TRBV19|TRBJ1-5
TGTGCCAGTACCGACTCGGGTAGCAATCAGCCCCAGCATTTT
CASTDSGSNQPQHF
>NA|NA|TRBV18|TRBJ2-1
TGTGCCAGCTCACACGGGTCCTACAATGAGCAGTTCTTC
CASSHGSYNEQFF
>NA|TRBD2|TRBV9|TRBJ2-1
TGTGCCAGCAGCCAAGCGGGAGGCCTCTACAATGAGCAGTTCTTC
CASSQAGGLYNEQFF
>once|NA|TRBV6-5|TRBJ1-1
TGTGCCAGCACTCCCTCCACAGGGATCTACACTGAAGCTTTCTTT
CASTPSTGIYTEAFF
>NA|TRBD1|TRBV6-6|TRBJ1-2
TGTGCCAGCAGTTACGCTCAGGGGGATTATGGCTACACCTTC
CASSYAQGDYGYTF
>NA|TRBD1|TRBV11-2|TRBJ1-2
TGTGCCAGCAGCTCGAGGACAGGGGGCGCCCCGGGTGGCTACACCTTC
CASSSRTGGAPGGYTF
>NA|TRBD1|TRBV2|TRBJ1-1
TGTGCCAGCAAAACTGGGACAGGACAGAACACTGAAGCTTTCTTT
CASKTGTGQNTEAFF
>few|NA|TRBV9|TRBJ1-3
TGTGCCAGCAGCGTAGCCGGCGGAGGAAACACCATATATTTT
CASSVAGGGNTIYF
>NA|NA|TRBV12-5|TRBJ2-2
TGTGCTAGTGGTTATTTGGGCAACACCGGGGAGCTGTTTTTT
CASGYLGNTGELFF
>NA|NA|TRBV6-5|TRBJ1-6
TGTGCCAGCAGACAGGGCAACAATAGGTCACCCCTCCACTTT
CASRQGNNRSPLHF
>NA|TRBD1|TRBV5-1|TRBJ2-2
TGCGCCAGCTCTAGAGCTTGGACAGGGGCCAACACCGGGGAGCTGTTTTTT
CASSRAWTGANTGELFF
>NA|NA|TRBV7-3|TRBJ1-6
TGTGCCAGCAGCGTGACTGAGAATTCACCCCTCCACTTT
CASSVTENSPLHF
>NA|TRBD1|TRBV19|TRBJ2-3
TGTGCCAGTAGTTTTGCGTCGGGACAGGGCACAGATACGCAGTATTTT
CASSFASGQGTDTQYF
>NA|TRBD1|TRBV19|TRBJ1-4
TGTGCCAGTAGGCAGACAGGGGCCGCAGGAGAAAAACTGTTTTTT
CASRQTGAAGEKLFF
>NA|TRBD1|TRBV9|TRBJ2-5
TGTGCCAGCAGCGTAGGGGGGACAGGGGGCATTGAGACCCAGTACTTC
CASSVGGTGGIETQYF
>NA|NA|TRBV5-1|TRBJ2-2
TGCGCCAGCAGCTTGGCAAGGACAGGGAGGGCCGGGGAGCTGTTTTTT
CASSLARTGRAGELFF
>NA|NA|TRBV5-8|TRBJ2-3
TGTGCCAGCAGCTTGGCCGTAGATACGCAGTATTTT
CASSLAVDTQYF
>NA|TRBD1|TRBV7-8|TRBJ2-7
TGTGCCAGCAGCTTAGAGGGGGCAGGGAAATACGAGCAGTACTTC
CASSLEGAGKYEQYF
>NA|NA|TRBV29-1|TRBJ2-4
TGCAGCGTGGCCCGACTAGTCGGCAAAAACATTCAGTACTTC
CSVARLVGKNIQYF
>NA|TRBD1|TRBV2|TRBJ1-2
TGTGCCAGCAGTGGGACAGGGGGCAACTATGGCTACACCTTC
CASSGTGGNYGYTF
>NA|TRBD2|TRBV5-1|TRBJ2-3
TGCGCCAGCAACCCCAGCGGGGTCCGCACAGATACGCAGTATTTT
CASNPSGVRTDTQYF
>NA|NA|TRBV2|TRBJ1-3
TGTGCCAGCAGTGTCAGGGGAGGAAACACCATATATTTT
CASSVRGGNTIYF
>NA|TRBD1|TRBV5-1|TRBJ1-3
TGCGCCAGCAGCTCCAGGACAGGGAATGGAAACACCATATATTTT
CASSSRTGNGNTIYF
>NA|NA|TRBV6-4|TRBJ2-7
TGTGCCAGCAGTGCGGCGCAGGGTAGGGAGCAGTACTTC
CASSAAQGREQYF
>NA|NA|TRBV18|TRBJ1-1
TGTGCCAGCTCACCCGGCGACAGGACGAACACTGAAGCTTTCTTT
CASSPGDRTNTEAFF
>NA|NA|TRBV19|TRBJ1-2
TGTGCCAGTAGGCCGACAGGAGGCCCCCATGGCTACACCTTC
CASRPTGGPHGYTF
>NA|TRBD1|TRBV19|TRBJ1-6
TGTGCCAGTAGTACTACCGGGACAGAATATTCACCCCTCCACTTT
CASSTTGTEYSPLHF
>NA|TRBD1|TRBV3-1/TRBV3-2|TRBJ2-6
TGTGCCAGCAGTCGGACAGGGCCAAGGGCCAACGTCCTGACTTTC
CASSRTGPRANVLTF
>NA|TRBD1|TRBV18|TRBJ1-3
TGTGCCAGCTCACCAGCCGGGACAGGCCTCTCTGGAAACACCATATATTTT
CASSPAGTGLSGNTIYF
>NA|NA|TRBV5-6|TRBJ1-1
TGTGCCAGCAGCTTGAGTCCGCGGAACACTGAAGCTTTCTTT
CASSLSPRNTEAFF
>NA|TRBD2|TRBV12-5|TRBJ2-7
TGTGCTAGTGGTCCCGGGACTAGCGGGAGAGCAAGGTACTTC
CASGPGTSGRARYF